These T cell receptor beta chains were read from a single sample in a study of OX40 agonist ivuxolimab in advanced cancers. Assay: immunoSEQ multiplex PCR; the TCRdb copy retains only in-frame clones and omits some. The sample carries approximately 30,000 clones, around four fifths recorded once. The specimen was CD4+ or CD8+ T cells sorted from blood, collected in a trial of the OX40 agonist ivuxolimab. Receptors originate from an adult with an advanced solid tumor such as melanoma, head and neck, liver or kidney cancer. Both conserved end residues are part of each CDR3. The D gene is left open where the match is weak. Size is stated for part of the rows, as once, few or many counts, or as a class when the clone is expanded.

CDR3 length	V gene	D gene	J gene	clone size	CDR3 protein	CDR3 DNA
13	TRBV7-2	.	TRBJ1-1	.	CASRGPMNTEAFF	TGTGCCAGCAGGGGACCGATGAACACTGAAGCTTTCTTT
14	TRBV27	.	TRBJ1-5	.	CASSLSAGVQPQHF	TGTGCCAGCAGTTTATCGGCAGGTGTGCAGCCCCAGCATTTT
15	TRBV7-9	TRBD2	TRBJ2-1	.	CASSLEAGVNNEQFF	TGTGCCAGCAGCTTGGAAGCGGGGGTGAACAATGAGCAGTTCTTC
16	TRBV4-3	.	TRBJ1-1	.	CASSQDTAGRDTEAFF	TGCGCCAGCAGCCAAGATACGGCAGGGAGAGACACTGAAGCTTTCTTT
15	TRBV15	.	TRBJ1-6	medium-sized	CATSRDFTGNSPLHF	TGTGCCACCAGCAGAGATTTTACAGGGAATTCACCCCTCCACTTT
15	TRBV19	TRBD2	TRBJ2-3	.	CASSRERGGTDTQYF	TGTGCCAGTAGTAGGGAGCGGGGGGGCACAGATACGCAGTATTTT
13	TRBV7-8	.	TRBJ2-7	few	CASSQGFVYEQYF	TGTGCCAGCAGCCAGGGATTCGTCTACGAGCAGTACTTC
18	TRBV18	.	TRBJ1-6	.	CASSPTGLRSSYNSPLHF	TGTGCCAGCTCACCAACTGGACTGAGGAGCTCCTATAATTCACCCCTCCACTTT
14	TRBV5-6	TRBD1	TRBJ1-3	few	CASSLDRGGNTIYF	TGTGCCAGCAGCCTAGACAGGGGCGGAAACACCATATATTTT
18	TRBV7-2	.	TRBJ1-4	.	CASSLVGREWATNEKLFF	TGTGCCAGCAGCTTAGTTGGCAGGGAATGGGCGACTAATGAAAAACTGTTTTTT
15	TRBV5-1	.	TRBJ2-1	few	CASSSIARGSNEQFF	TGCGCCAGCAGCTCAATCGCTCGGGGTTCGAATGAGCAGTTCTTC
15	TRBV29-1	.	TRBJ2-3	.	CSVGYGGFSTDTQYF	TGCAGCGTAGGGTACGGGGGTTTTAGCACAGATACGCAGTATTTT
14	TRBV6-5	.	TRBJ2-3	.	CASSYSALTDTQYF	TGTGCCAGCAGTTACTCTGCCCTCACAGATACGCAGTATTTT
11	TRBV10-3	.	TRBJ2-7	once	CAISGAREQYF	TGTGCCATCAGTGGGGCTCGCGAGCAGTACTTC
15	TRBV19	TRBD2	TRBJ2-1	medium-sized	CASSMTSGDYNEQFF	TGTGCCAGTAGTATGACTAGCGGGGACTACAATGAGCAGTTCTTC
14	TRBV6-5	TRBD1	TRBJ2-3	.	CASSPTGVKDTQYF	TGTGCCAGCAGTCCAACAGGGGTTAAAGATACGCAGTATTTT
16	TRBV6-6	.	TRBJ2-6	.	CAISVRRSSGANVLTF	TGTGCCATCTCGGTACGCAGAAGCTCTGGGGCCAACGTCCTGACTTTC
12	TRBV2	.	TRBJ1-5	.	CASTDTVGPQHF	TGTGCCAGCACCGACACGGTGGGGCCCCAGCATTTT
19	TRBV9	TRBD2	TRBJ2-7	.	CASSANLRTSGGAVDEQYF	TGTGCCAGCAGCGCGAACCTCCGTACTAGCGGGGGGGCAGTCGACGAGCAGTACTTC
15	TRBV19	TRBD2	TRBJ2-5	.	CASSPWRAGQETQYF	TGTGCCAGTAGTCCCTGGAGAGCGGGACAAGAGACCCAGTACTTC
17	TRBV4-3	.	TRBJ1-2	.	CASSQDDLPGYDYGYTF	TGCGCCAGCAGCCAAGATGACCTCCCGGGTTACGACTATGGCTACACCTTC
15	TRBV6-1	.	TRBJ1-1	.	CASSGLQGLDTEAFF	TGTGCCAGCAGTGGCCTCCAGGGCCTGGACACTGAAGCTTTCTTT
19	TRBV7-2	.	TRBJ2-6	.	CASSLDHDLGQSRANVLTF	TGTGCCAGCAGCCTTGATCACGATCTCGGACAAAGTCGGGCCAACGTCCTGACTTTC
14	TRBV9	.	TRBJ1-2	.	CASTAGGTNYGYTF	TGTGCCAGCACCGCCGGGGGAACTAACTATGGCTACACCTTC
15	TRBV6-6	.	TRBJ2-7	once	CASRRTRVVNYEQYF	TGTGCCAGCAGGAGAACAAGGGTAGTGAACTACGAGCAGTACTTC
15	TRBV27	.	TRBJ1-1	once	CASSWRGMGNTEAFF	TGTGCCAGCAGTTGGCGTGGGATGGGAAACACTGAAGCTTTCTTT
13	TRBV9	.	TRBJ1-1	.	CASSVVGQTEAFF	TGTGCCAGCAGCGTAGTGGGGCAGACTGAAGCTTTCTTT
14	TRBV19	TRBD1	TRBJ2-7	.	CASSIYRGPYEQYF	TGTGCCAGTAGTATCTACAGGGGGCCTTACGAGCAGTACTTC
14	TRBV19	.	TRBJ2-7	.	CASSPGVGAYEQYF	TGTGCCAGCTCTCCGGGGGTGGGAGCCTACGAGCAGTACTTC
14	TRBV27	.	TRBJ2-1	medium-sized	CASSSLGRNNEQFF	TGTGCCAGCAGTTCCCTCGGTAGGAACAATGAGCAGTTCTTC
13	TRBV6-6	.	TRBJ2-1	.	CASSYTGNNEQFF	TGTGCCAGCAGTTATACGGGGAACAATGAGCAGTTCTTC
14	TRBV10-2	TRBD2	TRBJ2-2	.	CASILSGATGELFF	TGCGCCAGCATCCTTAGCGGGGCCACCGGGGAGCTGTTTTTT
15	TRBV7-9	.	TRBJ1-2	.	CASSSGAMTNYGYTF	TGTGCCAGCAGCTCGGGGGCTATGACAAACTATGGCTACACCTTC
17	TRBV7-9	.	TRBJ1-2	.	CASSLPVSWGRGYGYTF	TGTGCCAGCAGCTTACCGGTGAGCTGGGGGAGAGGCTATGGCTACACCTTC
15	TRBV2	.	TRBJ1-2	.	CASSEWWGANYGYTF	TGTGCCAGCAGTGAATGGTGGGGTGCCAACTATGGCTACACCTTC
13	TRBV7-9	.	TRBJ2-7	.	CASSAGTLYEQYF	TGTGCCAGCAGCGCCGGGACACTTTACGAGCAGTACTTC
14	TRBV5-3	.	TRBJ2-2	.	CARSNFNGTGELFF	TGTGCCAGAAGTAACTTTAACGGCACCGGGGAGCTGTTTTTT
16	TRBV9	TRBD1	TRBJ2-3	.	CASSVGLGGPTDTQYF	TGTGCCAGCAGCGTAGGGTTAGGGGGCCCCACAGATACGCAGTATTTT
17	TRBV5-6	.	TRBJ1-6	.	CASSLSGGPSYNSPLHF	TGTGCCAGCAGCTTGAGCGGGGGGCCCTCCTATAATTCACCCCTCCACTTT
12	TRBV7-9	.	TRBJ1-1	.	CASSIPNTEAFF	TGTGCCAGCAGCATTCCGAACACTGAAGCTTTCTTT
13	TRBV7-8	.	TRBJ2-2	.	CASSFGSTGELFF	TGTGCCAGCAGCTTCGGCTCCACCGGGGAGCTGTTTTTT
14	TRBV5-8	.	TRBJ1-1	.	CASSSYGVDTEAFF	TGTGCCAGCAGCTCCTATGGGGTCGACACTGAAGCTTTCTTT
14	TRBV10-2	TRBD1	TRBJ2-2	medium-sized	CASRLTGTGGELFF	TGCGCCAGCAGACTGACAGGGACGGGCGGGGAGCTGTTTTTT
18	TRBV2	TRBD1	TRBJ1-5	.	CASSATLDRAVDNQPQHF	TGTGCCAGCAGTGCCACCCTCGACAGGGCGGTCGACAATCAGCCCCAGCATTTT
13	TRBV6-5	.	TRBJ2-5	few	CASTQGGVETQYF	TGTGCCAGCACCCAAGGGGGGGTTGAGACCCAGTACTTC
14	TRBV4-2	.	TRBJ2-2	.	CASSPGWNTGELFF	TGTGCCAGCAGCCCAGGATGGAACACCGGGGAGCTGTTTTTT
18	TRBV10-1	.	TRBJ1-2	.	CASSDYPTGPTNNYGYTF	TGCGCCAGCAGTGACTACCCGACAGGACCTACAAATAACTATGGCTACACCTTC
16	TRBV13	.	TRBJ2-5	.	CASSRSRALGGETQYF	TGTGCCAGCAGCAGAAGCCGGGCCCTTGGAGGGGAGACCCAGTACTTC
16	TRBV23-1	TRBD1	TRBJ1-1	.	CASSQFRDRRNTEAFF	TGCGCCAGCAGTCAATTCCGGGACAGAAGAAACACTGAAGCTTTCTTT
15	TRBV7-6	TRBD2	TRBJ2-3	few	CASSSERESTDTQYF	TGTGCCAGCAGCTCCGAGCGGGAAAGCACAGATACGCAGTATTTT
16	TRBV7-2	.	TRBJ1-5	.	CASSQWGGQVGQPQHF	TGTGCCAGCAGCCAATGGGGGGGGCAGGTGGGTCAGCCCCAGCATTTT
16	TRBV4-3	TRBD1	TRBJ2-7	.	CASSQDMTGGVYEQYF	TGCGCCAGCAGCCAAGATATGACAGGGGGCGTTTACGAGCAGTACTTC
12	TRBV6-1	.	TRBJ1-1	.	CASSRPNTEAFF	TGTGCCAGCAGTCGACCGAACACTGAAGCTTTCTTT